This T cell receptor (beta chain) was sequenced for a study of human T cells and chemical hapten exposure. Whole-study findings and limits: Having alopecia, donors may respond immunologically unlike healthy people. Expanded TCRs were compared with controls, and the expanded TCRs formed significantly more large CDR3 similarity clusters.

Germline CDR1 reads SEHNR; CDR2 reads FQNEAQ (reference sequence). The CDR3 is made up of 14 amino acids. V was pared by 1 base and J by 3 bases, with 9 bases between. TCRdb called the RACE reads again in MiXCR, with one record for every CDR3 protein. The sample contains around 120,000 distinct CDR3 sequences, about 13% of which appear only once. Time point denoted: pre-sensitization, week 0. The treatment: therapeutic diphenylcyclopropenone sensitization with weekly scalp DPC. This clonotype was seen many times. Its antigen is not known. Sequenced here: whole blood, sampled in connection with sensitization to the hapten diphenylcyclopropenone (DPC). The source is a woman between 18 and 30 years old with alopecia areata. Some clones in this sample may be carry-over from other donors' samples. The V and J genes are TRBV7-9 and TRBJ1-2, with no clear D. The CDR3 loop is CASSLGAGDYGYTF. DNA for the CDR3: TGTGCCAGCAGCTTAGGGGCGGGCGACTATGGCTACACCTTC.